This T cell receptor (beta chain) is drawn from a study of blood T cells in healthy people across ages. This clonotype was counted many times. Its antigen is still unknown. Broader study findings: Bulk PBMC profiling left naive and antigen-experienced comparisons inconclusive. Long-lived and aged donors differed, with more naive CD4+ cells and higher diversity in the long-lived.

Then a second PCR, running roughly 7 to 11 cycles, was carried out with a sample-barcoded 5' primer and a J-beta primer mix. One entry per CDR3 protein, called by TCRdb with MiXCR from the 5' RACE reads. The repertoire holds some 700,000 distinct CDR3 sequences, about 42% seen once, with under 25% in the top ten. Germline assignment: CDR1 SGHRS and CDR2 YFSETQ. V shed 1 base and J shed 2 bases, with 6 bases lying between them. This CDR3 comprises 13 residues. This TCR came from a woman in her sixties or seventies in good health. The V call is TRBV5-1, the J call TRBJ2-5, with D perhaps TRBD1 (5 bases). Sequencing was done on a sample of blood. In DNA form, the CDR3 reads TGCGCCAGCAGCTTGAGACAGCAAGAGACCCAGTACTTC. Protein: CASSLRQQETQYF.